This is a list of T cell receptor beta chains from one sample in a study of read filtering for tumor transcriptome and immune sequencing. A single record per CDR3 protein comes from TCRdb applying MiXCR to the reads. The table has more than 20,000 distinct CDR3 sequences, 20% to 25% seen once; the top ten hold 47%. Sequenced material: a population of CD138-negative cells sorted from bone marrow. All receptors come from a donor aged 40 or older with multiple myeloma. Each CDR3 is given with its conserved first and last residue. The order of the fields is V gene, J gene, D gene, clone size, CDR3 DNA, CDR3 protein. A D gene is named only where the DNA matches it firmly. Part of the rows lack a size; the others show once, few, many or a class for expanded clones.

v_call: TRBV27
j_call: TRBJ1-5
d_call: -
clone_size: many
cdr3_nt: TGTGCCAGCAGCCCCCAATTCGGGAGTAATCAGCCCCAGCATTTT
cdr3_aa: CASSPQFGSNQPQHF

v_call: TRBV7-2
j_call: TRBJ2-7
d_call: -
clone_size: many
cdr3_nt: TGTGCCAGCAGCTTAGTTACAGGGAGCTCCTACGAGCAGTACTTC
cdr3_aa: CASSLVTGSSYEQYF

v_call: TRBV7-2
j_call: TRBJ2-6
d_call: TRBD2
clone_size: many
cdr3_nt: TGTGCCAGCAGTTTTCTAGCGGGGGGGATTTCTGGGGCCAACGTCCTGACTTTC
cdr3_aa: CASSFLAGGISGANVLTF

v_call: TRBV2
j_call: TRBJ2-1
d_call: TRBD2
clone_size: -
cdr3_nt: TGTGCCAGCAGCTACCCTAGCGGCTCCTACAATGAGCAGTTCTTC
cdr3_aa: CASSYPSGSYNEQFF

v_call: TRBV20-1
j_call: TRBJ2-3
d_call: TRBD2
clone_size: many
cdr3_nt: TGCAGTGCTAACCAAATAGCGGGGGGGCCAAGAGATACGCAGTATTTT
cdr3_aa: CSANQIAGGPRDTQYF

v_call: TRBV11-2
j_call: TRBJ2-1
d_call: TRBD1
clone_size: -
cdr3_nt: TGTGCCAGCAGCCTGGGGACAGGGACCTACAATGAGCAGTTCTTC
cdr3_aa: CASSLGTGTYNEQFF

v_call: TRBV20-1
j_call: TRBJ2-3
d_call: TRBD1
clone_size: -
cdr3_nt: TGCAGTGCCCGAAGACAGGGGGCAAGCACAGATACGCAGTATTTT
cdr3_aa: CSARRQGASTDTQYF

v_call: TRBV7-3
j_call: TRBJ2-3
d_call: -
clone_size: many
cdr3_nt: TGTGCCAGCAGCTTCGCCGGGCAAGCCACCGGGGTTGCAGATACGCAGTATTTT
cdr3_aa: CASSFAGQATGVADTQYF

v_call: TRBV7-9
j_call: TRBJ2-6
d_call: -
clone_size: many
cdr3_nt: TGTGCCAGCAGCCCCACCAGTCTCCCCTCTGGGGCCAACGTCCTGACTTTC
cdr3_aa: CASSPTSLPSGANVLTF

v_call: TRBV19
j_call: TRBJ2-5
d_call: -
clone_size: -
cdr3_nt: TGTGCCAGTAGTATAGCGGGCAGGAGAGGTGTGGAGACCCAGTACTTC
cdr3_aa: CASSIAGRRGVETQYF

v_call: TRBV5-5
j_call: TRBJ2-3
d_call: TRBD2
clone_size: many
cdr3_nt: TGTGCCAGCAGCAAATCTAGCGGGGGTAAAGATACGCAGTATTTT
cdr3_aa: CASSKSSGGKDTQYF